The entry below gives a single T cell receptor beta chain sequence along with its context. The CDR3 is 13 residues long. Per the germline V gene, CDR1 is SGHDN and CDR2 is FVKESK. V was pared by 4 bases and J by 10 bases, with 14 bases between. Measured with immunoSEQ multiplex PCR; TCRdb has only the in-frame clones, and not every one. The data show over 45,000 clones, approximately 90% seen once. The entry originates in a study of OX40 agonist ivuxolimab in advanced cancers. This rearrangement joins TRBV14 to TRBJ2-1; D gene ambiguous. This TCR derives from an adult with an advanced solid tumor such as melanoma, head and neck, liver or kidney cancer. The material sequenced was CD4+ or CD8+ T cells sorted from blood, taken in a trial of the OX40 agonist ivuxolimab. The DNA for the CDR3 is TGTGCCAGCAGCCTAAGACCTGTCACCGAGCAGTTCTTC. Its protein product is CASSLRPVTEQFF.